The 2 T cell receptor beta chains below come from one sample, sequenced in a study of human T cells and chemical hapten exposure (dated by TCRdb to the early 2020s). Preparation of the library involved RACE. Instrument used: NextSeq 500. The public sequencing data were trimmed at Q25 with fastp and processed into clonotypes with MiXCR by TCRdb, which kept only in-frame beta chains. For every CDR3 protein sequence, its rows merge into one entry that carries the most common genes and DNA. Present in this sample are nearly 85,000 distinct CDR3 sequences, around a tenth of which were seen just once. Of the sample, about 1.6% falls within the top ten clones. The label giving this sample's time point can be read as: patch test 2, 6 weeks after DPC sensitization. Per the publication, the treatment or condition label means: therapeutic diphenylcyclopropenone sensitization with weekly scalp DPC. The specimen was whole blood, collected in connection with sensitization to the hapten diphenylcyclopropenone (DPC). The receptors were sampled from a man between 18 and 29 years old with alopecia areata. Some clones in this sample may be carry-over from other donors' samples.

The V and J genes are TRBV29-1 and TRBJ2-7; 8 nucleotides line up with TRBD2. Trimming removed 7 bases from V and 3 bases from J; junction bases left unmatched: 14. The germline CDR1 and CDR2 sequences are SQVTM and ANQGSEA. This CDR3 comprises 15 residues. CDR3 in DNA: TGCAGCGCCCGAGGTGGTAGCGGGGCCCTCTACGAGCAGTACTTC. This gives the protein CSARGGSGALYEQYF.

The sample holds many counts of this clonotype. The chain uses TRBV29-1 and TRBJ1-2; no reliable D call. Germline loops: CDR1 SQVTM, CDR2 ANQGSEA. This CDR3 is built from 13 residues. V was trimmed by 4 bases and J by 3 bases, leaving 12 bases between them. This CDR3 reads CSVAGNPHYGYTF. The CDR3, as DNA: TGCAGCGTTGCGGGGAATCCCCACTATGGCTACACCTTC.